These 25 T cell receptor beta chains share one sample of origin, sequenced in a study of human T cells and chemical hapten exposure. Each CDR3 protein is one row after TCRdb ran MiXCR on the RACE reads. Among approximately 180,000 distinct CDR3 sequences listed, approximately 29% were seen once. The time point is: pre-sensitization, week 0. The treatment here: therapeutic diphenylcyclopropenone sensitization with weekly scalp DPC. Material: whole blood, obtained in connection with sensitization to the hapten diphenylcyclopropenone (DPC). These receptors came from a woman in her thirties with alopecia areata. Some clones in this sample may be carry-over from other donors' samples.

The V call is TRBV6-5, the J call TRBJ2-3; 7 bases align to TRBD2. The CDR3 spans 15 residues. The V segment lost 2 bases and the J segment 1 base; nucleotides outside the gene matches: 3. From germline, CDR1 is MNHEY and CDR2 SVGAGI. The CDR3 bases are TGTGCCAGCAGTTACGGGAGGGCCGGCACAGATACGCAGTATTTT. Translating gives CASSYGRAGTDTQYF.

The gene calls are TRBV7-9 and TRBJ2-1; D remains unclear. There are 10 residues in the CDR3. Germline V lookup: CDR1 SEHNR, CDR2 FQNEAQ (reference sequence). Trimming shortened V by 5 bases and J by 10 bases, and 6 bases separated the two germline ends. The CDR3 loop reads CASSLVEQFF. The CDR3 DNA reads TGTGCCAGCAGCCTAGTCGAGCAGTTCTTC.

This clonotype was counted only a few times. The rearrangement uses TRBV20-1 and TRBJ1-2; TRBD1 might be the D (6 bases). Germline CDR1 DFQATT, CDR2 SNEGSKA (reference sequence). Trimming shortened V by 0 bases and J by 4 bases, and 18 bases separated the two germline ends. The CDR3 covers 16 residues. CDR3 sequence (DNA): TGCAGTGCTAGAGATATGAGGACAGTGGGCCGCTATGGCTACACCTTC. Its translation is CSARDMRTVGRYGYTF.

The sample holds a few counts of this clonotype. The chain is built from TRBV10-3 and TRBJ1-2; perhaps TRBD1 as D (5 bases). The germline gives CDR1 ENHRY, CDR2 SYGVKD. The CDR3 covers 13 residues. Trimming shortened V by 7 bases and J by 2 bases, and 11 bases separated the two germline ends. CDR3 sequence (DNA): TGTGCCATCACCGGACAATCAAACTATGGCTACACCTTC. Residues: CAITGQSNYGYTF.

V is TRBV7-3 and J is TRBJ2-1; 9 bases agree with TRBD1. Germline CDR1 and CDR2: SGHTA and FQGTGA. The CDR3 totals 16 residues. The V gene end was trimmed by 4 bases and the J gene end by 10 bases; junction bases not matched to a gene: 14. CDR3 in DNA: TGTGCCAGCAGCTCAGGGGGGACAGGGATTTCTGGGGAGCAGTTCTTC. This gives the protein CASSSGGTGISGEQFF.

V is TRBV29-1 and J is TRBJ1-5; TRBD1 matches at 7 bases. With 5 bases clipped from V and 0 bases from J, the junction kept 4 bases outside the gene matches. Per germline, CDR1 SQVTM and CDR2 ANQGSEA. The length of the CDR3 is 14 residues. CDR3: CSVLTGVSNQPQHF. The CDR3 nucleotides are TGCAGCGTTCTAACAGGGGTTAGCAATCAGCCCCAGCATTTT.

This clonotype has a handful of counts. V usage is TRBV20-1 and J usage is TRBJ1-5; 10 bases align to TRBD1. The V gene's germline CDR1 is DFQATT and CDR2 SNEGSKA (reference sequence). This CDR3 has 14 amino acids. J lost 5 bases, V lost 6 bases, and 7 bases had no gene match. The DNA of the CDR3 is TGCAGTGCCCGCAAGGGACAGGGGTATCAGCCCCAGCATTTT. Translation: CSARKGQGYQPQHF.

The V gene is TRBV9, the J gene TRBJ1-2; D unresolved. The CDR3 has 14 residues. Germline CDR1 SGDLS, CDR2 YYNGEE. V lost 0 bases, J lost 2 bases, and 8 bases lay in between. For the CDR3, the DNA is TGTGCCAGCAGCGTAGATGAGGGCAACTATGGCTACACCTTC. It translates to CASSVDEGNYGYTF.

V gene TRBV27 combines with J gene TRBJ2-7, with 11 bases that match TRBD1. The CDR3 runs to 14 residues. V lost 4 bases, J lost 8 bases, and 7 bases stayed unmatched. Germline CDR1 is MNHEY and CDR2 is SMNVEV (reference sequence). CDR3 coding DNA: TGTGCCAGCAGTTCCCCGGGACAGGGGGGGAAGCAGTACTTC. Protein: CASSSPGQGGKQYF.

V gene TRBV5-1 combines with J gene TRBJ2-3; D unclear. The CDR3 loop spans 15 amino acids. Looked up from germline, CDR1 is SGHRS and CDR2 is YFSETQ. Trimming took off 2 bases at V and 1 base at J, with 11 bases between the two ends. CDR3 nucleotide sequence: TGCGCCAGCAGCTTTACAGCGACCGGCACAGATACGCAGTATTTT. Encoded protein: CASSFTATGTDTQYF.

The chain carries TRBV29-1 and TRBJ2-3; D ambiguous. Germline V gene sequence: CDR1 SQVTM, CDR2 ANQGSEA. Trimming removed 4 bases at V and 0 bases at J, with 11 bases between. The CDR3 has 14 residues. The CDR3 coding sequence is TGCAGCGTTGTGTCTCGCCTTAGCACAGATACGCAGTATTTT. Translated: CSVVSRLSTDTQYF.

This chain joins TRBV10-3 and TRBJ1-2, with D unresolved. V shed 4 bases and J shed 2 bases, with 8 bases lying between them. This CDR3 spans 13 amino acids. Germline lookup yields CDR1 ENHRY and CDR2 SYGVKD. DNA for the CDR3: TGTGCCATCAGTGGCGGACCGAACTATGGCTACACCTTC. This sequence encodes CAISGGPNYGYTF.

The chain couples TRBV20-1 to TRBJ1-1; TRBD1 aligns across 7 bases. The V gene's germline CDR1 is DFQATT and CDR2 SNEGSKA (reference sequence). The CDR3 contains 14 residues. The V segment lost 6 bases and the J segment 1 base; nucleotides outside the gene matches: 8. The CDR3 spells CSAPVGQENTEAFF. CDR3 DNA sequence: TGCAGTGCGCCGGTAGGACAGGAGAACACTGAAGCTTTCTTT.

The J gene is TRBJ1-1, the V gene TRBV9; tentative D call: TRBD1 (6 bases). There are 14 residues in the CDR3. Trimming left V 4 bases short and J 5 bases short, with 15 bases between. The germline gives CDR1 SGDLS, CDR2 YYNGEE. The CDR3 spells CASSPTQGRTEAFF. The CDR3 DNA reads as TGTGCCAGCAGCCCAACCCAGGGGAGAACTGAAGCTTTCTTT.

The V gene is TRBV30, the J gene TRBJ1-4; D call uncertain. Between the trimmed V and J ends, which lost 2 bases and 0 bases, there was a span of 4 bases. Germline-derived CDR1 and CDR2 are GTSNPN and SVGIG (reference sequence). This CDR3 has 13 residues. CDR3 DNA: TGTGCCTGGAGTCGGTCAACTAATGAAAAACTGTTTTTT. It yields the protein CAWSRSTNEKLFF.

J is TRBJ1-6 and V is TRBV18; D is unresolved. This CDR3 is built from 16 residues. CDR1 and CDR2 (germline): KGHSH, LQKENI. V was trimmed by 3 bases and J by 8 bases, leaving 17 bases between them. The CDR3 sequence is CASSPNLPHGDSPLHF. DNA for the CDR3: TGTGCCAGCTCACCTAATTTGCCCCATGGGGATTCACCCCTCCACTTT.

This chain links TRBV4-3 with TRBJ2-7; the match to TRBD1 covers 8 bases. Trimming cost V 2 bases and J 5 bases; bases outside gene matches: 11. There are 16 residues in the CDR3. Germline assignment: CDR1 LGHNA and CDR2 YSLEER. DNA of the CDR3: TGCGCCAGCAGCCAACGGGATGGACAGGGCTATAACGAGCAGTACTTC. Translation gives CASSQRDGQGYNEQYF.

V gene TRBV10-3 combines with J gene TRBJ2-1; TRBD2 matches at 8 bases. J lost 8 bases, V lost 10 bases, and 4 bases had no gene match. This CDR3 is 11 amino acids long. Germline CDR1 and CDR2: ENHRY and SYGVKD. CDR3 protein: CATKAGDEQFF. The CDR3 DNA follows: TGTGCCACCAAAGCGGGGGATGAGCAGTTCTTC.

This clonotype came up a few times. The CDR3 DNA is TGTGCCAGCAGCCAAGAAGCGGGAGTCCCCAACAATGAGCAGTTCTTC. Amino acids: CASSQEAGVPNNEQFF. The J gene is TRBJ2-1, the V gene TRBV3-1, with 8 bases aligning to TRBD2. The CDR3 sequence is 16 residues long. Germline V gene sequence: CDR1 LGHDT, CDR2 YNNKEL (reference sequence). Trimming took 0 bases from V and 5 from J; bases not matched to a gene: 6.

The chain combines TRBV10-2 with TRBJ2-5, with D possibly being TRBD1 (5 bases). The CDR3 is made up of 19 amino acids. CDR1 is WSHSY, CDR2 SAAADI, per germline. The V gene lost 8 bases and the J gene lost 0 bases, with 28 bases spanning the gap. Here the CDR3 DNA reads TGCGCCAGCCGGCCAGCCCAACTTCTGAACCCGACAGACCAAGAGACCCAGTACTTC. Residues: CASRPAQLLNPTDQETQYF.

This clonotype appeared a few times. The rearrangement links TRBV29-1 to TRBJ2-5; TRBD2 aligns across 7 bases. The CDR3 is made up of 13 amino acids. Germline CDR1 reads SQVTM; CDR2 reads ANQGSEA. V shed 6 bases, J shed 5 bases, and the junction held 9 bases outside the gene matches. The CDR3 is CSVYGGRGETQYF. CDR3 DNA: TGCAGCGTCTACGGCGGGAGAGGGGAGACCCAGTACTTC.

This clonotype has more than one count but fewer than ten. The chain is built from TRBV19 and TRBJ1-2; 7 positions agree with TRBD1. Germline V lookup: CDR1 LNHDA, CDR2 SQIVND (reference sequence). The CDR3 loop spans 12 amino acids. V lost 5 bases and J lost 5; bases outside the gene matches: 2. The CDR3 bases are TGTGCCAGTAGTCCAGGGGGGTATGGCTACACCTTC. Translated: CASSPGGYGYTF.

In this sample, this clonotype turned up a few times. The J gene is TRBJ1-5, the V gene TRBV6-2 or TRBV6-3; perhaps TRBD1 as D (5 bases). The CDR3 is 12 residues long. The germline V gene has CDR1 MNHEY and CDR2 SVGEGT. Trimming took 6 bases from V and 4 from J, leaving 7 bases between them. CDR3 region: CASSHRNQPQHF. CDR3 nucleotide sequence: TGTGCCAGCAGCCACAGGAATCAGCCCCAGCATTTT.

A word on this clonotype: The junction does not match germline at one end; this may be a read error. The J gene is TRBJ1-1, the V gene TRBV15; 7 bases match TRBD1. CDR3 length: 14 amino acids. Germline V CDR1 and CDR2: LNHNV, YYDKDF (reference sequence). The CDR3 nucleotides are TGTGCCACCAGCCGAGACAGGGTTTTATCTGAAGCTTTCTTT. Protein sequence: CATSRDRVLSEAFF.

This clonotype has just a few counts. J is TRBJ1-2 and V is TRBV29-1, with D unresolved. Germline V gene lookup returns CDR1 SQVTM and CDR2 ANQGSEA. The germline V and J ends were trimmed by 0 bases and 4 bases, with 12 bases remaining between them. This CDR3 is built from 14 residues. The CDR3 loop reads CSVEEAGKGYGYTF. CDR3 bases: TGCAGCGTTGAAGAGGCGGGGAAGGGCTATGGCTACACCTTC.